One T cell receptor (beta chain) is described in this entry. Antigen unknown. Naivety among CD8 cells was defined by CD45RO negativity and positive CCR7 selection, thereby excluding terminally differentiated effector memory CD45RA+ cells. These data are taken from a study of shared clonotypes between healthy human individuals. This CDR3 has 12 residues. In germline, CDR1 is GTSNPN, CDR2 SVGIG (reference sequence). The V gene lost 5 bases and the J gene lost 5 bases, with 10 bases spanning the gap. Whole-study findings and limits: What naive subsets generally showed was a larger estimated richness than memory subsets showed.

Every immunoSEQ plate was one replicate of a subset's evenly spread DNA. Data came from immunoSEQ multiplex PCR; TCRdb stores just in-frame clones and leaves some out. The data contain about 2.1 million clones, 93% of them singletons. The material sequenced was naive CD8+ T cells from PBMCs. The J gene is TRBJ2-4, the V gene TRBV30, with D tentatively TRBD2 (5 bases). This receptor was obtained from a man aged 18 to 30 in good health. Some clones in this sample may be carry-over from other donors' samples. CDR3 sequence reads: CAWRDSENIQYF. In DNA form, the CDR3 reads TGTGCCTGGCGGGATTCCGAAAACATTCAGTACTTC.